This TCR beta chain was captured in a study of T-cell memory formation after mild COVID-19. Study-level background: TCR clusters were largely donor specific. Study-level points and caveats: In pre-infection memory, a portion of responding clones appeared, which suggested that cross-reactive memory joined.

Constant-segment-primed 5'RACE gave TCR alpha and TCR beta cDNA libraries with sample barcodes and UMIs. TCRdb reanalysed the 5' RACE reads using MiXCR and keeps one entry per CDR3 protein. The data show about 130,000 distinct CDR3 sequences, approximately 6.3% seen once. This CDR3 is 15 amino acids long. The V gene lost 2 bases and the J gene lost 2 bases, with 12 bases spanning the gap. Of note for this clonotype: Antigen unknown.

Sequencing used PBMCs or a T cell subset sorted from them (not recorded which). The clonotype originates from an adult woman who had mild COVID-19 (a few samples of this study predate the infection). Cell type and time point are not known. The chain recombines TRBV12-3 or TRBV12-4 with TRBJ2-5; no definite D call. The CDR3 loop reads CASSLSPASQETQYF. The DNA of the CDR3 is TGTGCCAGCAGTTTATCCCCCGCATCACAAGAGACCCAGTACTTC.